This T cell receptor beta chain was documented in a study of CD8 T cells in ankylosing spondylitis. The study, taken as a whole, reports: CD8+ cells made up the disease-linked clones, which were relatively rare in peripheral blood. Within ankylosing spondylitis blood, a TCR beta motif made up of roughly eight highly homologous variants appeared to be characteristic. Some motif variants had been reported before (in reactive arthritis synovial fluid and blood).

This clonotype was seen repeatedly, ten times or more. Its antigen is unidentified. This CDR3 has 12 residues. V was clipped by 4 bases and J by 6 bases, with 10 bases between them. MiXCR, run by TCRdb on the 5' RACE reads, gives a single entry per CDR3 protein. The sample has 200,000 or so distinct CDR3 sequences; 13% are singletons. The sequence came from a female donor with ankylosing spondylitis or in good health (not recorded which). The rearrangement joins TRBV12-3 or TRBV12-4 to TRBJ2-7; perhaps TRBD1 as D (5 bases). Source material: blood, either unsorted or a sorted T cell fraction (not recorded which). DNA for the CDR3: TGTGCCAGCAGTTCTGACAGTCCCGAGCAGTACTTC. This gives the protein CASSSDSPEQYF.